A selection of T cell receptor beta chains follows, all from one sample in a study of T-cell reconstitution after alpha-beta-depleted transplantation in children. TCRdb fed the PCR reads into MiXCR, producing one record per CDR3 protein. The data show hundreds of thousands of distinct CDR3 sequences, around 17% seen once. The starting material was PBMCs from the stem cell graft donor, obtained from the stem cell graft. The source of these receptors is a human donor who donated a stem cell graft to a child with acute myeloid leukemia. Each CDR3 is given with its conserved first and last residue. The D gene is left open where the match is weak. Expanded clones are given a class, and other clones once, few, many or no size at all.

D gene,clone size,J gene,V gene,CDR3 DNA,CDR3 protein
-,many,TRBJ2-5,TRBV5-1,TGCGCCAGCGGTGCGGCCATCCAAGAGACCCAGTACTTC,CASGAAIQETQYF
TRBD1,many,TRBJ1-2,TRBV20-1,TGCAGTGCTAGAGATCGGTGGGACAGAAGCTATGGCTACACCTTC,CSARDRWDRSYGYTF
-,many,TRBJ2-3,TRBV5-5,TGTGCCAGCAGAACCGACAGGTCGAGAGGGCAGTATTTT,CASRTDRSRGQYF
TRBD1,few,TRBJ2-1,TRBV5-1,TGCGCCAGCAGCCTCCGGGACAGGTCCTACAATGAGCAGTTCTTC,CASSLRDRSYNEQFF
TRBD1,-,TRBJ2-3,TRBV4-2,TGTGCCAGCAGACCGAGACAGGGACCTACCTTGAACACAGATACGCAGTATTTT,CASRPRQGPTLNTDTQYF
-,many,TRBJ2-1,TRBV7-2,TGTGCCAGCGAAAAAGGCAATGAGCAGTTCTTC,CASEKGNEQFF
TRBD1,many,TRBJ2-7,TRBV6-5,TGTGCCAGCAGTTACGAGGGGACAGGGCCCTACGAGCAGTACTTC,CASSYEGTGPYEQYF
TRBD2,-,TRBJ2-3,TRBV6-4,TGTGCCAGCAGTGACGGGGCGGGGGGTGCAGATACGCAGTATTTT,CASSDGAGGADTQYF
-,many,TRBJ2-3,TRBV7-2,TGTGCCAGCAGCTCACAGACGGCCCGCACAGATACGCAGTATTTT,CASSSQTARTDTQYF
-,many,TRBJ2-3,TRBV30,TGTGCCTGGAGTGTGGGGAACGGGGGCACAGATACGCAGTATTTT,CAWSVGNGGTDTQYF
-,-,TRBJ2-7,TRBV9,TGTGCCAGCAGCGTTGAGGACTCCTACGAGCAGTACTTC,CASSVEDSYEQYF
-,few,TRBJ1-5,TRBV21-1,TGTGCCAGCAGCAAAGCACGTACGAAATATAGCAATCAGCCCCAGCATTTT,CASSKARTKYSNQPQHF
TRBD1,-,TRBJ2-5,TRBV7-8,TGTGCCAGCAGCCTCTTGACAGGGGGAGAGACCCAGTACTTC,CASSLLTGGETQYF